The following is a TCR beta chain sequence with its context. RNA, once extracted, was reverse transcribed into cDNA for use as the sequencing template. Here immunoSEQ multiplex PCR was the method, and the copy in TCRdb shows in-frame clones only, minus some. This sample has over 85,000 clones, with around two fifths found just once. The data were taken from a study of CD8+ T cells in alopecia areata. Sorted populations comprised CD4+ and CD8+ T cells obtained from PBMCs. The CDR3 runs 15 residues. Germline-derived CDR1 and CDR2 are SGHDT and YYEEEE. Trimming pared 1 base from V and 4 bases from J, leaving 12 bases between.

The J gene is TRBJ2-1, the V gene TRBV5-6; D is undetermined. The source material was CD4+ T cells sorted from blood. The TCR sequence derives from a human donor with alopecia areata. As DNA, the CDR3 is TGTGCCAGCAGCTTGATTGGGCGAGCTTACAATGAGCAGTTCTTC. Translating gives CASSLIGRAYNEQFF.